This passage covers 12 T cell receptor beta chains from one sample sequenced in a study of T-cell reconstitution after alpha-beta-depleted transplantation in children. Unique molecular identifiers were used in preparing the TCRbeta library. TCRdb re-called the PCR reads with MiXCR, one entry per CDR3 protein. The table records roughly 500,000 distinct CDR3 sequences, about 30% of them present only once. The input for sequencing was PBMCs from the stem cell graft donor, taken from the stem cell graft. These receptors came from a human donor who donated a stem cell graft to a child with aplastic anemia.

This clonotype was seen a few times. This chain links TRBV7-2 with TRBJ1-5; 7 bases map to TRBD1. Germline CDR1 SGHTA, CDR2 FQGNSA. Germline trimming cut 9 bases from V and 0 bases from J; bases unmatched to any gene: 5. CDR3 length: 14 amino acids. The CDR3 DNA is TGTGCCAGTGGGAACAGGGGTAGCAATCAGCCCCAGCATTTT. This gives the protein CASGNRGSNQPQHF.

V is TRBV20-1 and J is TRBJ1-2; 10 nucleotides match TRBD1. CDR1 and CDR2 (germline): DFQATT, SNEGSKA (reference sequence). The junction had 11 bases not matched to a gene; V was cut back by 5 bases and J by 8 bases. The CDR3 extends over 14 amino acids. The CDR3 loop reads CSADGQGDLRGYTF. The CDR3 DNA follows: TGCAGTGCTGACGGACAGGGGGATTTAAGGGGCTACACCTTC.

There are a few counts of this clonotype. The V gene is TRBV27, the J gene TRBJ2-7, with D possibly matching TRBD2 (5 bases). The CDR3 runs to 14 residues. Between the trimmed V and J ends, which lost 5 bases and 2 bases, there was a span of 13 bases. The germline V gene encodes CDR1 MNHEY and CDR2 SMNVEV (reference sequence). The CDR3 sequence: CASSPFRGTYEQYF. DNA of the CDR3: TGTGCCAGCAGTCCATTCCGGGGTACCTACGAGCAGTACTTC.

The CDR3 protein is CASSPRDTDNEQFF. CDR3 coding DNA: TGTGCCAGCAGCCCACGGGACACTGACAATGAGCAGTTCTTC. J is TRBJ2-1 and V is TRBV7-9, with D tentatively TRBD1 (6 bases). V was pared by 5 bases and J by 5 bases, with 13 bases between. The germline V gene has CDR1 SEHNR and CDR2 FQNEAQ (reference sequence). The CDR3 runs 14 residues.

This clonotype was observed a few times. V gene TRBV24-1 combines with J gene TRBJ2-1, with D unresolved. The ends were cut back, 4 bases at V and 6 bases at J, with 9 bases in the middle. The CDR3 sequence is 13 residues long. Germline assignment: CDR1 KGHDR and CDR2 SFDVKD. DNA of the CDR3: TGTGCCACCAGTGAGGTAGGGATCAATGAGCAGTTCTTC. Protein: CATSEVGINEQFF.

This clonotype was observed a few times. The chain combines TRBV20-1 with TRBJ1-5, with TRBD1 identical over 7 bases. CDR1 is DFQATT and CDR2 is SNEGSKA in the germline V gene (reference sequence). The CDR3 contains 15 residues. The ends lost 6 bases at V and 2 bases at J; junction bases unmatched: 10. The CDR3 sequence: CSASPQGVRNQPQHF. In nucleotides, the CDR3 is TGCAGTGCCTCGCCCCAGGGGGTCCGCAATCAGCCCCAGCATTTT.

The gene calls are TRBV5-5 and TRBJ1-3, with D perhaps TRBD1 (6 bases). The CDR3 is 15 residues long. Germline V gene data show CDR1 as SGHKS and CDR2 as YYEKEE (reference sequence). V dropped 4 bases and J dropped 3 bases, with 14 bases sitting between them. CDR3 region: CASSDTGRSGNTIYF. In DNA, the CDR3 is TGTGCCAGCAGCGATACAGGGCGTAGTGGAAACACCATATATTTT.

The chain is built from TRBV12-3 or TRBV12-4 and TRBJ2-7, with a possible D match to TRBD1 (6 bases). V was cut by 5 bases and J by 9 bases, with 20 bases left in between. The CDR3 loop spans 14 amino acids. The CDR3 here is CASSRRQESTVQYF. CDR3 coding DNA: TGTGCCAGCAGTCGTAGACAGGAGTCTACGGTGCAGTACTTC.

This clonotype was seen only a few times. The chain combines TRBV7-2 with TRBJ1-1, with unresolved D. The germline V gene has CDR1 SGHTA and CDR2 FQGNSA. The germline V and J ends were trimmed by 1 base and 4 bases, with 13 bases remaining between them. The CDR3 runs 15 residues. The CDR3 DNA is TGTGCCAGCAGCTTAGGACGGCGGAGTGGCACTGAAGCTTTCTTT. Protein product: CASSLGRRSGTEAFF.

V usage is TRBV7-2 and J usage is TRBJ2-3, with D possibly being TRBD2 (6 bases). V was clipped by 5 bases and J by 7 bases, with 16 bases between them. Germline V gene lookup returns CDR1 SGHTA and CDR2 FQGNSA. The length of the CDR3 is 14 residues. The CDR3 nucleotides are TGTGCCAGCAGCGACGGACTAACCGCACATACGCAGTATTTT. Amino acids: CASSDGLTAHTQYF.

V usage is TRBV12-3 or TRBV12-4 and J usage is TRBJ1-1, with D possibly matching TRBD1 (5 bases). Trimming stripped 6 bases from V and 6 bases from J, with 32 bases between. The length of the CDR3 is 19 residues. DNA for the CDR3: TGTGCCAGCAGACCCTCCCCTGCGCAGGGCGCACCAAGCAGGCCTGAAGCTTTCTTT. This sequence encodes CASRPSPAQGAPSRPEAFF.

The chain uses TRBV27 and TRBJ2-5; 7 bases agree with TRBD2. The CDR3 is made up of 13 amino acids. Trimming at V came to 6 bases and at J to 2 bases, leaving 3 bases not matched to a gene. CDR1 is MNHEY, CDR2 SMNVEV, per germline (reference sequence). The CDR3 spells CASRPSGQETQYF. Written as DNA, the CDR3 is TGTGCCAGCAGACCTAGCGGACAAGAGACCCAGTACTTC.